This is a list of T cell receptor beta chains from one sample in a study of blood T cell repertoires in COVID-19. The assay was immunoSEQ multiplex PCR, and TCRdb's table has in-frame clones only and misses some. This table holds around 250,000 clones, 80% to 85% found once. Specimen: peripheral blood. The source of these receptors is a woman younger than 35 with acute or convalescent COVID-19. Both conserved end residues are part of each CDR3. D genes are given only for firm matches. Clone sizes are given selectively: once, few, many, or a class where the clone is expanded.

CDR3 DNA: TGTGCCAGCTCACCACGTCTACTAGCGGGGAAAGAGACCCAGTACTTC; CDR3 protein: CASSPRLLAGKETQYF; D gene: TRBD2; V gene: TRBV18; clone size: .; J gene: TRBJ2-5
CDR3 DNA: TGCGCCAGCAGCCAAGATCGGGGGGCCGTCTACGAGCAGTACTTC; CDR3 protein: CASSQDRGAVYEQYF; D gene: .; V gene: TRBV4-3; clone size: .; J gene: TRBJ2-7
CDR3 DNA: TGTGCCAGTAGTACTGTAGGACAGGCTAAACACGAGCAGTACTTC; CDR3 protein: CASSTVGQAKHEQYF; D gene: TRBD1; V gene: TRBV19; clone size: .; J gene: TRBJ2-7
CDR3 DNA: TGCAGCGTTGCAGGGGACAGGGAATTCCGTGAGCAGTTCTTC; CDR3 protein: CSVAGDREFREQFF; D gene: TRBD1; V gene: TRBV29-1; clone size: .; J gene: TRBJ2-1
CDR3 DNA: TGTGCCAGCAGCGGCCCGACAGCGAACACTGAAGCTTTCTTT; CDR3 protein: CASSGPTANTEAFF; D gene: .; V gene: TRBV7-9; clone size: .; J gene: TRBJ1-1
CDR3 DNA: TGTGCCAGCAGCTTCGTTGCTGGGACAGGGGTAAATGAAAAACTGTTTTTT; CDR3 protein: CASSFVAGTGVNEKLFF; D gene: TRBD1; V gene: TRBV7-9; clone size: .; J gene: TRBJ1-4
CDR3 DNA: TGTGCCAGCAGTTCGGTACAGGGTATTTCTGAAGCTTTCTTT; CDR3 protein: CASSSVQGISEAFF; D gene: .; V gene: TRBV27; clone size: once; J gene: TRBJ1-1
CDR3 DNA: TGTGCCAGCAGTTCCCACGACGGAGACGAGCAGTACTTC; CDR3 protein: CASSSHDGDEQYF; D gene: .; V gene: TRBV6-2/TRBV6-3; clone size: .; J gene: TRBJ2-7
CDR3 DNA: TGTGCCAGCAGCGTAAGGGGGCGGGGAGTAGGGCACAATGAGCAGTTCTTC; CDR3 protein: CASSVRGRGVGHNEQFF; D gene: .; V gene: TRBV9; clone size: .; J gene: TRBJ2-1
CDR3 DNA: TGCGCCAGCAGCCAAGAACAGGGGAACGGCTACACCTTC; CDR3 protein: CASSQEQGNGYTF; D gene: TRBD1; V gene: TRBV4-3; clone size: few; J gene: TRBJ1-2
CDR3 DNA: TGTGCCAGCAGCTCGGTGGAGTATAGTGTGTCCTATAATTCACCCCTCCACTTT; CDR3 protein: CASSSVEYSVSYNSPLHF; D gene: .; V gene: TRBV5-8; clone size: .; J gene: TRBJ1-6
CDR3 DNA: TGTGCCAGCAAAACCACAGGAGAGGGCTACACCTTC; CDR3 protein: CASKTTGEGYTF; D gene: .; V gene: TRBV27; clone size: .; J gene: TRBJ1-2
CDR3 DNA: TGTGCCAGCAGCCATAGCGGGAGGATGAACACCGGGGAGCTGTTTTTT; CDR3 protein: CASSHSGRMNTGELFF; D gene: TRBD2; V gene: TRBV7-6; clone size: .; J gene: TRBJ2-2
CDR3 DNA: TGCAGCGTTGGACTCCCAAACGCCGAGCAGTACTTC; CDR3 protein: CSVGLPNAEQYF; D gene: .; V gene: TRBV29-1; clone size: once; J gene: TRBJ2-7
CDR3 DNA: TGTGCCAGCAGCGTGCCCGAAGCGGGAGGGTTTTACGAGCAGTACTTC; CDR3 protein: CASSVPEAGGFYEQYF; D gene: TRBD2; V gene: TRBV11-2; clone size: .; J gene: TRBJ2-7
CDR3 DNA: TGTGCCAGCAGTTTGGGACTAGCGGGTGCTTACAATGAGCAGTTCTTC; CDR3 protein: CASSLGLAGAYNEQFF; D gene: TRBD2; V gene: TRBV27; clone size: .; J gene: TRBJ2-1
CDR3 DNA: TGCGCCAGCAGTAACACAGATACGCAGTATTTT; CDR3 protein: CASSNTDTQYF; D gene: .; V gene: TRBV4-3; clone size: .; J gene: TRBJ2-3
CDR3 DNA: TGTGCCAGCGCTCAAATATCACTAGCGGCCGGCGGGGAGACCCAGTACTTC; CDR3 protein: CASAQISLAAGGETQYF; D gene: TRBD2; V gene: TRBV5-6; clone size: .; J gene: TRBJ2-5
CDR3 DNA: TGTGCCAGCAGTGTCCCCAGGGATGGATCTGTTGGTGAAAAACTGTTTTTT; CDR3 protein: CASSVPRDGSVGEKLFF; D gene: .; V gene: TRBV25-1; clone size: .; J gene: TRBJ1-4
CDR3 DNA: TGTGCCAGCAGTTTGACAGGGGGGTTTGTGGCCGGGGAGCTGTTTTTT; CDR3 protein: CASSLTGGFVAGELFF; D gene: TRBD1; V gene: TRBV27; clone size: few; J gene: TRBJ2-2
CDR3 DNA: TGTGCCAGCAGTCGGACAGGGGACCAAGAGACCCAGTACTTC; CDR3 protein: CASSRTGDQETQYF; D gene: TRBD1; V gene: TRBV6-5; clone size: .; J gene: TRBJ2-5
CDR3 DNA: TGTGCCAGCAGCCTGAGGACAGGGGGCACAGATACGCAGTATTTT; CDR3 protein: CASSLRTGGTDTQYF; D gene: TRBD1; V gene: TRBV5-4; clone size: .; J gene: TRBJ2-3
CDR3 DNA: TGTGCCAGCAACCTAGACAGGGTTGATGAAGCTTTCTTT; CDR3 protein: CASNLDRVDEAFF; D gene: TRBD1; V gene: TRBV5-8; clone size: .; J gene: TRBJ1-1
CDR3 DNA: TGTGCCTCAAGCCGGGGGAGCAATCAGCCCCAGCATTTT; CDR3 protein: CASSRGSNQPQHF; D gene: .; V gene: TRBV28; clone size: once; J gene: TRBJ1-5
CDR3 DNA: TGTGCCTGGGGCCAAATGGGGGGGCCGTATGGCTACACCTTC; CDR3 protein: CAWGQMGGPYGYTF; D gene: .; V gene: TRBV30; clone size: .; J gene: TRBJ1-2
CDR3 DNA: TGCGCCAGCAGCGCCCGACAGTTGGGGGGCTACACCTTC; CDR3 protein: CASSARQLGGYTF; D gene: .; V gene: TRBV5-1; clone size: .; J gene: TRBJ1-2
CDR3 DNA: TGTGCCAGCAGAGACGAACAGTTTTATAACTATGGCTACACCTTC; CDR3 protein: CASRDEQFYNYGYTF; D gene: .; V gene: TRBV6-5; clone size: .; J gene: TRBJ1-2
CDR3 DNA: TGTGCCAGCAGTTTACTAGCGGGAGGGGGAAATGAGCAGTTCTTC; CDR3 protein: CASSLLAGGGNEQFF; D gene: TRBD2; V gene: TRBV6-2/TRBV6-3; clone size: few; J gene: TRBJ2-1
CDR3 DNA: TGCGCCAGCAGCGGGGGGGCAACTAATGAAAAACTGTTTTTT; CDR3 protein: CASSGGATNEKLFF; D gene: .; V gene: TRBV5-1; clone size: few; J gene: TRBJ1-4
CDR3 DNA: TGTGCCAGCTCACCAATGCAGGGGGATCAGCCCCAGCATTTT; CDR3 protein: CASSPMQGDQPQHF; D gene: TRBD1; V gene: TRBV18; clone size: .; J gene: TRBJ1-5
CDR3 DNA: TGTGCCAGCAGTTACTCGAGCGAGGGAGCCTCCTATGGCTACACCTTC; CDR3 protein: CASSYSSEGASYGYTF; D gene: .; V gene: TRBV6-5; clone size: .; J gene: TRBJ1-2
CDR3 DNA: TGTGCCAGCAGCCGGAGCGGACTAGGATACGAGCAGTACTTC; CDR3 protein: CASSRSGLGYEQYF; D gene: TRBD2; V gene: TRBV3-1/TRBV3-2; clone size: .; J gene: TRBJ2-7
CDR3 DNA: TGTGCCAGCAGCCCCAACAGGGGTGGTACAGATACGCAGTATTTT; CDR3 protein: CASSPNRGGTDTQYF; D gene: TRBD1; V gene: TRBV6-5; clone size: .; J gene: TRBJ2-3
CDR3 DNA: TGTGCCAGTACCGGTATCAACGGACAGAGCTATGGCTACACCTTC; CDR3 protein: CASTGINGQSYGYTF; D gene: .; V gene: TRBV19; clone size: .; J gene: TRBJ1-2
CDR3 DNA: TGTGCCAGCAGCTTGGATGGGGAGCTCTACACCTTC; CDR3 protein: CASSLDGELYTF; D gene: .; V gene: TRBV5-8; clone size: once; J gene: TRBJ1-2
CDR3 DNA: TGTGCCAGCAGTCCCAGGGACAGGGTTAACTATGGCTACACCTTC; CDR3 protein: CASSPRDRVNYGYTF; D gene: TRBD1; V gene: TRBV6-5; clone size: .; J gene: TRBJ1-2
CDR3 DNA: TGTGCCAGCAGCCCTGAAGATGCGGGAGAGAGCACAGATACGCAGTATTTT; CDR3 protein: CASSPEDAGESTDTQYF; D gene: TRBD2; V gene: TRBV7-9; clone size: few; J gene: TRBJ2-3